This T cell receptor beta chain came from a study of cytotoxic CD8 clonotypes in ibrutinib-treated CLL. Measured with immunoSEQ multiplex PCR; TCRdb has only the in-frame clones, and not every one. Seen here are more than 140,000 clones, approximately 80% observed once, and the top ten hold approximately 28%. This CDR3 has 15 amino acids. The V end was cut by 4 bases, the J end by 5 bases, with 18 bases between. Germline values: CDR1 SGDLS, CDR2 YYNGEE. Here the sequenced sample was PBMCs, taken after 12 months of ibrutinib treatment. J is TRBJ2-5 and V is TRBV9; no clear D. The TCR comes from a human donor with chronic lymphocytic leukemia. CDR3 protein: CASSSGVSLWETQYF. The CDR3 nucleotides are TGTGCCAGCAGCTCAGGAGTGTCCCTATGGGAGACCCAGTACTTC.